This is a list of T cell receptor beta chains from one sample in a study of shared clonotypes between healthy human individuals. The data were produced by immunoSEQ multiplex PCR, yet TCRdb's version contains in-frame clones alone and is incomplete. The sample includes around 2,000,000 clones, approximately 94% of them seen just once. The sequencing sample was made of naive CD8+ T cells sorted from blood. The receptor set was obtained from a man in his late teens or twenties in good health. Each CDR3 is given with its conserved first and last residue. A D gene is named only where the DNA matches it firmly. Size is stated for part of the rows, as once, few or many counts, or as a class when the clone is expanded.

CDR3: CASSLVGSSYQETQYF; DNA: TGTGCCAGCAGCTTAGTGGGCTCCTCGTACCAAGAGACCCAGTACTTC; D: NA; J: TRBJ2-5; V: TRBV11-2; size: once; length: 16
CDR3: CASTKKNLGNQPQHF; DNA: TGTGCCAGCACGAAAAAGAACCTTGGGAATCAGCCCCAGCATTTT; D: NA; J: TRBJ1-5; V: TRBV6-1; size: NA; length: 15
CDR3: CASEGGGYEQYF; DNA: TGTGCCAGCGAGGGGGGGGGCTACGAGCAGTACTTC; D: NA; J: TRBJ2-7; V: TRBV6-1; size: NA; length: 12
CDR3: CASSLQGENYEQYF; DNA: TGTGCCAGCAGTTTACAGGGGGAAAACTACGAGCAGTACTTC; D: TRBD1; J: TRBJ2-7; V: TRBV28; size: NA; length: 14
CDR3: CASSWDLTGELFF; DNA: TGTGCCAGCAGCTGGGACCTCACCGGGGAGCTGTTTTTT; D: NA; J: TRBJ2-2; V: TRBV13; size: once; length: 13
CDR3: CASRRPGLNEKLFF; DNA: TGTGCCAGCAGGAGGCCGGGACTAAATGAAAAACTGTTTTTT; D: NA; J: TRBJ1-4; V: TRBV7-8; size: NA; length: 14
CDR3: CASSPLAGGPVSSYNEQFF; DNA: TGTGCCAGCAGCCCACTAGCGGGAGGTCCCGTAAGCTCCTACAATGAGCAGTTCTTC; D: TRBD2; J: TRBJ2-1; V: TRBV27; size: NA; length: 19
CDR3: CASILPGRGGTEAFF; DNA: TGTGCCAGCATCCTCCCGGGACGGGGGGGAACTGAAGCTTTCTTT; D: NA; J: TRBJ1-1; V: TRBV6-5; size: NA; length: 15
CDR3: CASSPPGDRGFSYEQYF; DNA: TGTGCCAGCTCCCCTCCCGGGGACAGGGGGTTCTCCTACGAGCAGTACTTC; D: TRBD1; J: TRBJ2-7; V: TRBV18; size: NA; length: 17
CDR3: CASSLGRGIQETQYF; DNA: TGTGCCAGCAGTTTGGGACGGGGGATACAAGAGACCCAGTACTTC; D: NA; J: TRBJ2-5; V: TRBV27; size: NA; length: 15
CDR3: CASSQVAGSDEQYF; DNA: TGCGCCAGCAGCCAGGTAGCGGGATCGGACGAGCAGTACTTC; D: TRBD2; J: TRBJ2-7; V: TRBV4-3; size: NA; length: 14
CDR3: CASSYEQYF; DNA: TGTGCCAGCAGCTACGAGCAGTACTTC; D: NA; J: TRBJ2-7; V: TRBV6-1; size: few; length: 9
CDR3: CASAVIGGGLDEQYF; DNA: TGTGCCAGCGCCGTGATCGGCGGGGGGCTTGACGAGCAGTACTTC; D: TRBD2; J: TRBJ2-7; V: TRBV27; size: NA; length: 15
CDR3: CASSLAHRGYEQYF; DNA: TGTGCCAGCAGCCTGGCCCACAGGGGTTACGAGCAGTACTTC; D: TRBD1; J: TRBJ2-7; V: TRBV7-9; size: NA; length: 14
CDR3: CASSFLSVGQETQYF; DNA: TGTGCCAGCAGTTTTTTGAGCGTCGGTCAAGAGACCCAGTACTTC; D: NA; J: TRBJ2-5; V: TRBV28; size: NA; length: 15
CDR3: CASSLEQAWSGELFF; DNA: TGCGCCAGCAGCTTGGAACAGGCTTGGTCCGGGGAGCTGTTTTTT; D: NA; J: TRBJ2-2; V: TRBV5-1; size: NA; length: 15
CDR3: CASSTDRGGSGKNIQYF; DNA: TGTGCCAGCAGCACCGACAGGGGTGGATCCGGCAAAAACATTCAGTACTTC; D: TRBD1; J: TRBJ2-4; V: TRBV5-4; size: NA; length: 17
CDR3: CASSLSFVGNSEAFF; DNA: TGTGCCAGCAGTTTATCGTTCGTGGGGAACAGTGAAGCTTTCTTT; D: NA; J: TRBJ1-1; V: TRBV28; size: NA; length: 15
CDR3: CASSLGQGEYEQYF; DNA: TGTGCCAGCAGCTTGGGACAGGGGGAATACGAGCAGTACTTC; D: TRBD1; J: TRBJ2-7; V: TRBV5-6; size: NA; length: 14
CDR3: CASSNLGLATYEQYF; DNA: TGTGCCAGCAGCAACCTGGGACTAGCCACCTACGAGCAGTACTTC; D: TRBD2; J: TRBJ2-7; V: TRBV13; size: NA; length: 15
CDR3: CASSLPSASNEKLFF; DNA: TGTGCCAGCAGTTTACCGTCAGCCAGTAATGAAAAACTGTTTTTT; D: NA; J: TRBJ1-4; V: TRBV28; size: NA; length: 15
CDR3: CSVAAGGEKLFF; DNA: TGCAGCGTTGCAGCAGGGGGGGAAAAACTGTTTTTT; D: TRBD1; J: TRBJ1-4; V: TRBV29-1; size: NA; length: 12
CDR3: CASSFGQNTEAFF; DNA: TGTGCCAGCAGCTTCGGACAGAACACTGAAGCTTTCTTT; D: NA; J: TRBJ1-1; V: TRBV11-2; size: NA; length: 13
CDR3: CASSVDRGSYEQYF; DNA: TGTGCCAGCAGTGTCGACAGGGGGTCCTACGAGCAGTACTTC; D: TRBD1; J: TRBJ2-7; V: TRBV28; size: NA; length: 14
CDR3: CASSPDGRAFNEKLFF; DNA: TGCGCCAGCAGCCCAGACGGGAGGGCATTCAATGAAAAACTGTTTTTT; D: NA; J: TRBJ1-4; V: TRBV4-3; size: NA; length: 16
CDR3: CAISDGLSRDEQYF; DNA: TGTGCCATCAGTGACGGGCTGTCGAGGGATGAGCAGTACTTC; D: NA; J: TRBJ2-7; V: TRBV10-3; size: NA; length: 14
CDR3: CASSQTAGTSGANVLTF; DNA: TGTGCCAGCAGTCAAACCGCCGGGACCTCTGGGGCCAACGTCCTGACTTTC; D: NA; J: TRBJ2-6; V: TRBV27; size: few; length: 17
CDR3: CASSLVDGLAQQETQYF; DNA: TGTGCCAGCAGCTTAGTTGACGGACTAGCGCAACAAGAGACCCAGTACTTC; D: TRBD2; J: TRBJ2-5; V: TRBV11-2; size: NA; length: 17
CDR3: CASSLDSGGYEQYF; DNA: TGCGCCAGCAGCTTGGACAGTGGGGGCTACGAGCAGTACTTC; D: NA; J: TRBJ2-7; V: TRBV5-1; size: NA; length: 14
CDR3: CASRESGRNEQFF; DNA: TGCGCCAGCAGGGAAAGCGGGAGGAATGAGCAGTTCTTC; D: TRBD2; J: TRBJ2-1; V: TRBV4-1; size: NA; length: 13
CDR3: CASSSTGMYNEQFF; DNA: TGTGCCAGCAGTTCCACAGGGATGTACAATGAGCAGTTCTTC; D: NA; J: TRBJ2-1; V: TRBV28; size: NA; length: 14
CDR3: CASTPAGGVLDRQYF; DNA: TGTGCCAGCACTCCCGCGGGGGGGGTCCTAGACAGGCAGTACTTC; D: TRBD2; J: TRBJ2-7; V: TRBV28; size: NA; length: 15